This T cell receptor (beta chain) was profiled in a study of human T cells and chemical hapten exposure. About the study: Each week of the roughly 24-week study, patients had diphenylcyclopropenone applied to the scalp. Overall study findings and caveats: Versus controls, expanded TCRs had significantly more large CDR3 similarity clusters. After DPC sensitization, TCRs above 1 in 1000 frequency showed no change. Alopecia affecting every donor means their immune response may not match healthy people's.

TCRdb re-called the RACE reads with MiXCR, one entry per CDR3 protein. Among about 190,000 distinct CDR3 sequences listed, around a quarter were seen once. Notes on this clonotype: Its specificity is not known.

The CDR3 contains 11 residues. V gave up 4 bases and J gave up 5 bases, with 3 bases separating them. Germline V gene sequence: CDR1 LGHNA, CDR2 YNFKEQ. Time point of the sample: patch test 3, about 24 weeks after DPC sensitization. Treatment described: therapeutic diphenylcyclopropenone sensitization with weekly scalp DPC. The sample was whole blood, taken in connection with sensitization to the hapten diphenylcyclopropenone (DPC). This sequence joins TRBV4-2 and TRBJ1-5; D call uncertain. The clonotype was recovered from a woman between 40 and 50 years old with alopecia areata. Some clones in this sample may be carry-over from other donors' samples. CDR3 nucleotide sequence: TGTGCCAGCAGCCTTGATCAGCCCCAGCATTTT. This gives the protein CASSLDQPQHF.